This T cell receptor (beta chain) came from a study of human T cells and chemical hapten exposure. The library put unique molecular identifiers onto individual cDNA molecules. TCRdb reprocessed the 5' RACE reads via MiXCR and lists one record per CDR3 protein. The sample lists about 81,000 distinct CDR3 sequences; 7.7% were seen once. With 0 bases removed from V and 0 bases from J, the gap between germline ends came to 9 bases. The CDR3 is made up of 16 amino acids. The germline gives CDR1 LGHNA, CDR2 YNFKEQ. Unfractionated whole blood yielded total RNA. The chain is built from TRBV4-2 and TRBJ2-1, with a tentative D call TRBD1 (5 bases). The clonotype was recovered from a male donor in good health. The CDR3 bases are TGTGCCAGCAGCCAAGAGTACAGGAGCTCCTACAATGAGCAGTTCTTC. Protein: CASSQEYRSSYNEQFF.